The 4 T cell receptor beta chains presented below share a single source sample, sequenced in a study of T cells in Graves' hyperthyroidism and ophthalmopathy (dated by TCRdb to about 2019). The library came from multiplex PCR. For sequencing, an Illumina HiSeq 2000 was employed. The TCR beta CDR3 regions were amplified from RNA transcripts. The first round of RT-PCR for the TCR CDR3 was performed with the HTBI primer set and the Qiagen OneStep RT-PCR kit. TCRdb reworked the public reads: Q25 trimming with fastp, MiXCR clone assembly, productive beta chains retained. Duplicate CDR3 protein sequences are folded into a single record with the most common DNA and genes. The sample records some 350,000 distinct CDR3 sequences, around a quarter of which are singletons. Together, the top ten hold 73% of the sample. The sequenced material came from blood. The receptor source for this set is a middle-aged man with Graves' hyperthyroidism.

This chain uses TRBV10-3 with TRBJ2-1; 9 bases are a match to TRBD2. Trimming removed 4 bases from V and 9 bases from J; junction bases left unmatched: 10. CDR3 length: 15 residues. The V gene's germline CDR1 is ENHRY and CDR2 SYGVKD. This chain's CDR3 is CAISGGLAGVAEQFF. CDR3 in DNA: TGTGCCATCAGTGGGGGACTAGCAGGGGTAGCTGAGCAGTTCTTC.

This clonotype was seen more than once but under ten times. The chain's CDR3 is CASSLDDRGGSIQYF. For the CDR3, the DNA is TGTGCCAGCAGCTTAGATGACAGGGGAGGAAGCATTCAGTACTTC. V and J are TRBV7-6 and TRBJ2-4; TRBD1 agrees at 8 bases. With 1 base clipped from V and 9 bases from J, the junction kept 8 bases outside the gene matches. The CDR3 extends over 15 amino acids. Germline CDR1 and CDR2: SGHVS and FNYEAQ.

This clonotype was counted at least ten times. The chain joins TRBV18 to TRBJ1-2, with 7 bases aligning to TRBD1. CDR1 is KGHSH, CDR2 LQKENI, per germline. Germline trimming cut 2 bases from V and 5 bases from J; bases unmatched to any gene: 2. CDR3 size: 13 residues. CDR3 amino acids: CASSPGQEYGYTF. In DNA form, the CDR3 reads TGTGCCAGCTCACCAGGACAGGAGTATGGCTACACCTTC.

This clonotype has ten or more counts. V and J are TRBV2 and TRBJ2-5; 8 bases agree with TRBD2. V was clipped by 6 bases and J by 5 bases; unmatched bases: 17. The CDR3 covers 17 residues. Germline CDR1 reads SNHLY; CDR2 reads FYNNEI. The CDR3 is CASRDWLLAGRGETQYF. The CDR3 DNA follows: TGTGCCAGCAGGGATTGGCTATTAGCGGGACGAGGGGAGACCCAGTACTTC.